Listed here is a single T cell receptor beta chain. This specimen belongs to a study of blood T cell repertoires in COVID-19. Across the whole study: Some COVID-19 samples were acute and others convalescent; all came from the United States, Italy and Spain. PBMCs, B-cell-depleted T cells, or T cells provided the cDNA or gDNA that made up the material.

Original methodology: Reference gene primers were amplified, and this amplification served to estimate nucleated cell counts. Clones were sequenced by immunoSEQ multiplex PCR, and TCRdb holds only the in-frame ones, with some missing. V and J calls and clone size come straight from that table; D and trimming were deduced from the DNA. The data contain about 43,000 clones, about four fifths of them singletons. Specimen: peripheral blood. This receptor was obtained from a woman aged 60 to 75 with acute or convalescent COVID-19.

CDR3 loop: CASSAPDSIPYEQYF. CDR3 bases: TGTGCCAGCAGCGCTCCCGACAGCATCCCCTACGAGCAGTACTTC. The chain is built from TRBV7-7 and TRBJ2-7, with D possibly being TRBD1 (5 bases). Germline CDR1 and CDR2: SSHAT and FNYEAQ (reference sequence). The CDR3 has 15 amino acids. Trimming removed 5 bases from V and 2 bases from J, with 16 bases in between.